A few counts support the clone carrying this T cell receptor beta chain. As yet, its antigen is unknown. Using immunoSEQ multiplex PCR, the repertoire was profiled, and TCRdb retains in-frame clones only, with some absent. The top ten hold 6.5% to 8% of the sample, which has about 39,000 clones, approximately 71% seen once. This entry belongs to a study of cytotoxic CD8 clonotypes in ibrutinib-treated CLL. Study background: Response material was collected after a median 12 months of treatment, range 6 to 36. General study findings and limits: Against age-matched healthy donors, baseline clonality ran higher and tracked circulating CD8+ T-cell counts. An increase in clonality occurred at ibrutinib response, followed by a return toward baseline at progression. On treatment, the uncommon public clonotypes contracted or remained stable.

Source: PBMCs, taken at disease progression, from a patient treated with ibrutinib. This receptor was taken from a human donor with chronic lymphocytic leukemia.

This chain's CDR3 is CASSLSRGETQYF. The CDR3 DNA reads TGTGCCAGCAGCTTATCTAGAGGGGAGACCCAGTACTTC. The V gene is TRBV7-3, the J gene TRBJ2-5, with D possibly TRBD2 on 5 matching bases. V dropped 2 bases and J dropped 5 bases, with 9 bases sitting between them. Germline V gene sequence: CDR1 SGHTA, CDR2 FQGTGA. The CDR3 is 13 amino acids.